The entry below gives a single T cell receptor beta chain sequence along with its context. Per the authors' pipeline: Reference gene primer amplification yielded estimated nucleated cell counts. TCRdb's table, derived via immunoSEQ multiplex PCR, lists solely in-frame clones and lacks some. V, J and clone size reflect that table, while D and trimming were determined from the DNA. The data contain about 44,000 clones, 87% of them seen just once; the ten biggest clones take up approximately 5%. The V and J ends lost 8 bases and 2 bases, in that order; junction bases with no gene match: 7. Germline V gene data show CDR1 as SGHNT and CDR2 as YYREEE (reference sequence). The CDR3 loop spans 14 amino acids. The data stem from a study of blood T cell repertoires in COVID-19. About the research overall: Researchers got acute and convalescent COVID-19 samples from the United States, Italy and Spain. T cells, B-cell-depleted T cells, or PBMCs supplied cDNA or gDNA.

This TCR was recovered from a human donor in a cohort sampled during active COVID-19. This rearrangement joins TRBV5-4 to TRBJ2-3, with TRBD1 matching 8 bases. Sequenced material: peripheral blood. This CDR3 is CASGGTGLTDTQYF. The CDR3 DNA sequence: TGTGCCAGTGGTGGGACAGGTCTCACAGATACGCAGTATTTT.